One and the same sample provided the 11 T cell receptor beta chains below, sequenced in a study of blood T cell repertoires in COVID-19. TCRdb's table, derived via immunoSEQ multiplex PCR, lists solely in-frame clones and lacks some. The sample shows under 450,000 clones, more than 75% of them seen only once. Sequencing was done on a sample of PBMCs or T cells enriched from blood (not recorded which). Every receptor here comes from a man aged 25-45 years who had recovered from COVID-19.

The chain combines TRBV10-3 with TRBJ2-5; weak D call: TRBD2 (6 bases). V gave up 4 bases and J gave up 4 bases, with 13 bases separating them. This CDR3 contains 14 residues. Germline V CDR1 and CDR2: ENHRY, SYGVKD. Here the CDR3 DNA reads TGTGCCATCAGTGGCGGGATGGGGGGAGAGACCCAGTACTTC. Protein product: CAISGGMGGETQYF.

The chain carries TRBV9 and TRBJ2-1, with TRBD1 identical over 7 bases. Germline V gene lookup returns CDR1 SGDLS and CDR2 YYNGEE. This CDR3 is 18 amino acids long. V gave up 2 bases and J gave up 5 bases; unmatched junction bases: 16. Here the CDR3 DNA reads TGTGCCAGCAGCGTTGGGGCAGGGGGAGCGGTTGGGGACAATGAGCAGTTCTTC. This gives the protein CASSVGAGGAVGDNEQFF. The variable domain in full, with the rest retrieved from reference TRBV9 and TRBJ2-1, is DSGVTQTPKHLITATGQRVTLRCSPRSGDLSVYWYQQSLDQGLQFLIQYYNGEERAKGNILERFSAQQFPDLHSELNLSSLELGDSALYFCASSVGAGGAVGDNEQFFGPGTRLTVL.

The V gene is TRBV25-1, the J gene TRBJ1-1; possible D gene TRBD1, 6 bases. This CDR3 has 13 amino acids. CDR1 and CDR2 (germline): MGHDK, SYGVNS. Between the trimmed V and J ends, which lost 5 bases and 6 bases, there was a span of 13 bases. CDR3 sequence (DNA): TGTGCCAGCAGTCCGGGGGGCTGGCCTGAAGCTTTCTTT. This sequence encodes CASSPGGWPEAFF.

The chain has TRBV15 and TRBJ2-5; D is undetermined. CDR1 and CDR2 (germline): LNHNV, YYDKDF (reference sequence). The CDR3 length is 13 residues. The germline V and J ends were trimmed by 5 bases and 2 bases, with 9 bases remaining between them. CDR3 loop: CATSPPRQETQYF. The DNA for the CDR3 is TGTGCCACCAGCCCCCCGAGACAAGAGACCCAGTACTTC. The full variable domain, its missing parts supplied by reference TRBV15 and TRBJ2-5, is DAMVIQNPRYQVTQFGKPVTLSCSQTLNHNVMYWYQQKSSQAPKLLFHYYDKDFNNEADTPDNFQSRRPNTSFCFLDIRSPGLGDTAMYLCATSPPRQETQYFGPGTRLLVL.

The chain joins TRBV14 to TRBJ2-1; TRBD2 is a possible D gene (5 bases). Deletions cut 3 bases from V and 0 bases from J, with 12 bases between. The germline V gene has CDR1 SGHDN and CDR2 FVKESK. The CDR3 has 16 residues. The CDR3 DNA follows: TGTGCCAGCAGCCATCTGGATGGGAGCTCCTACAATGAGCAGTTCTTC. It encodes CASSHLDGSSYNEQFF.

The chain links TRBV24-1 to TRBJ1-2; 8 bases line up with TRBD1. Trimming removed 12 bases from V and 8 bases from J; junction bases left unmatched: 10. CDR3 length: 12 residues. From germline, CDR1 is KGHDR and CDR2 SFDVKD. Here the CDR3 reads CAAVRGRRGYTF. Here the CDR3 DNA reads TGTGCCGCGGTCAGGGGGCGTCGAGGCTACACCTTC.

The chain couples TRBV5-8 to TRBJ1-1, with TRBD1 identical over 9 bases. V trimming: 7 bases; J trimming: 1 base; junction bases outside the gene matches: 2. The CDR3 runs to 13 residues. Looked up from germline, CDR1 is SGHTS and CDR2 is YDEGEE. The CDR3 DNA is TGTGCCAGCGCGGGACAGGGGAACACTGAAGCTTTCTTT. Protein sequence: CASAGQGNTEAFF.

The CDR3 DNA follows: TGTGCCATCGGTATGAGGGGGAGCTCCTACGAGCAGTACTTC. This translates into CAIGMRGSSYEQYF. The genes are TRBV10-3 and TRBJ2-7; D possibly corresponds to TRBD1 (6 bases). V was trimmed by 8 bases and J by 0 bases, leaving 14 bases between them. The germline gives CDR1 ENHRY, CDR2 SYGVKD. This CDR3 contains 14 residues.

V gene TRBV5-6 combines with J gene TRBJ1-1, with TRBD1 as a possible D gene (5 bases). CDR3 size: 15 residues. Looked up from germline, CDR1 is SGHDT and CDR2 is YYEEEE. The V end was cut by 0 bases, the J end by 3 bases, with 12 bases between. This chain's CDR3 is CASSLAGVQDTEAFF. The CDR3 DNA sequence: TGTGCCAGCAGCTTGGCGGGGGTTCAGGACACTGAAGCTTTCTTT.

A few counts support this clone. CDR3 bases: TGCGCCAGCAGTGAGCGAATTGGACTAGCTGGTACGCAGTATTTT. Translated, it gives CASSERIGLAGTQYF. This chain connects TRBV10-1 to TRBJ2-3; the match to TRBD2 covers 8 bases. The CDR3 is 15 residues long. The J segment lost 8 bases and the V segment lost 2 bases, leaving 9 bases of the junction unmatched. Germline assignment: CDR1 WNHNN and CDR2 SYGVQD (reference sequence).

This rearrangement joins TRBV2 to TRBJ1-6; TRBD1 is a possible D gene (6 bases). Between the trimmed V and J ends, which lost 1 base and 6 bases, there was a span of 10 bases. The length of the CDR3 is 15 residues. The germline CDR1 and CDR2 sequences are SNHLY and FYNNEI. Here the CDR3 DNA reads TGTGCCAGCAGTGAAGGCAGGGGCTTTAATTCACCCCTCCACTTT. Translating gives CASSEGRGFNSPLHF. Together with reference TRBV2 and TRBJ1-6, the CDR3 gives the full variable domain: EPEVTQTPSHQVTQMGQEVILRCVPISNHLYFYWYRQILGQKVEFLVSFYNNEISEKSEIFDDQFSVERPDGSNFTLKIRSTKLEDSAMYFCASSEGRGFNSPLHFGNGTRLTVT.